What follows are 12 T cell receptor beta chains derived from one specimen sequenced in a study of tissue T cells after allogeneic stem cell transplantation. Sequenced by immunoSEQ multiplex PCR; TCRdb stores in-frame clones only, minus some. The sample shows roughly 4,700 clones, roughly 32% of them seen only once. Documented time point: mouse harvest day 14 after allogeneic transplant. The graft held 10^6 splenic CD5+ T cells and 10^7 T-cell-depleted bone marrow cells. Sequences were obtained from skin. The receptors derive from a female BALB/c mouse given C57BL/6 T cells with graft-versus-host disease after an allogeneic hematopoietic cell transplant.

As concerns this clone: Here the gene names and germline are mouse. The CDR3 here is CASSLGRNTEVFF. The DNA read from the CDR3 is TGTGCCAGCAGTCTGGGGAGAAACACAGAAGTCTTC. The chain has TRBV26 and TRBJ1-1, with D unresolved. The read ends 1 residue before the CDR3 terminus; that terminus is restored from the germline J gene. V gave up 2 bases and J gave up 1 base, with 5 bases separating them. Germline CDR1 reads KGHPV; CDR2 reads FQNQEV (reference sequence). This CDR3 has 13 residues.

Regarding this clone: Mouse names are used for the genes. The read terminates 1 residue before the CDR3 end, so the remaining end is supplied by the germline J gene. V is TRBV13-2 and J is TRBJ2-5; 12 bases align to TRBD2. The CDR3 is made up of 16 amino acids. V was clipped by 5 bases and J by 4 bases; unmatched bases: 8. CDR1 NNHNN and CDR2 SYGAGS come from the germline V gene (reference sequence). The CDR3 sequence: CASGQTGGALEDTQYF. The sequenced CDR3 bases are TGTGCCAGCGGCCAGACTGGGGGGGCGCTGGAAGACACCCAGTAC.

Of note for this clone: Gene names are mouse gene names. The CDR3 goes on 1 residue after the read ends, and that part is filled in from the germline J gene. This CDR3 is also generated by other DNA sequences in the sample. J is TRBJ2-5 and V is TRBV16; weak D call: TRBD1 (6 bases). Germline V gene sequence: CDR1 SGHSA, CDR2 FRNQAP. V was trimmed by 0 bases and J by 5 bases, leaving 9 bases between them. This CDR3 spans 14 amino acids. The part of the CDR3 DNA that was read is TGTGCAAGCAGCTTAGATGGAGGGGGAGACACCCAGTAC. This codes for CASSLDGGGDTQY. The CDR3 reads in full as CASSLDGGGDTQYF.

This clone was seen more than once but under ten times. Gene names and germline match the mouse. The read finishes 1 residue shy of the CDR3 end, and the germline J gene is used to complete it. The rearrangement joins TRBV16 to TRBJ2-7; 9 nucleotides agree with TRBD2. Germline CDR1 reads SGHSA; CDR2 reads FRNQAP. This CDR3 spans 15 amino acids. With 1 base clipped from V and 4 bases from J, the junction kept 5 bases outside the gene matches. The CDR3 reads CASSLAAGGGYEQYF. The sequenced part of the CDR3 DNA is TGTGCAAGCAGCTTAGCGGCTGGGGGGGGTTATGAACAGTAC.

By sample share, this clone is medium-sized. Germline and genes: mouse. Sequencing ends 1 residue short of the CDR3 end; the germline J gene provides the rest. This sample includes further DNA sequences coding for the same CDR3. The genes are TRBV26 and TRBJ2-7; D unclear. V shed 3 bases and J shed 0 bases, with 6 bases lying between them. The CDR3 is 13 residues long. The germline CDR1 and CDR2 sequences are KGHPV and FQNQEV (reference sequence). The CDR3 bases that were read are TGTGCCAGCAGTCTCCGGGGCTCCTATGAACAGTAC. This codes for CASSLRGSYEQY. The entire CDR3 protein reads CASSLRGSYEQYF.

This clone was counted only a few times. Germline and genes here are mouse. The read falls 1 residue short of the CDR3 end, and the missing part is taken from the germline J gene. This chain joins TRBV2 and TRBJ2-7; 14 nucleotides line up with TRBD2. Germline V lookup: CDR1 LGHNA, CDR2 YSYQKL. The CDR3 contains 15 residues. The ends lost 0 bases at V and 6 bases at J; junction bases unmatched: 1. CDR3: CASSQEGLGGLEQYF. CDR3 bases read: TGTGCCAGCAGCCAAGAGGGACTGGGGGGGCTTGAACAGTAC.

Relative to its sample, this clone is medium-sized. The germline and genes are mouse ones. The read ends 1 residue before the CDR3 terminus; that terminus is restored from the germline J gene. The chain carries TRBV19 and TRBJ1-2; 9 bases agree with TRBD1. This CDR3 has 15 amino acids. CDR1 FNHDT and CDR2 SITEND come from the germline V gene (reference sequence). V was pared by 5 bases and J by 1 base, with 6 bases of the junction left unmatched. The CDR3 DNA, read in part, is TGTGCCAGCAGGACCGGGACAGGGAAAAACTCCGACTACACC. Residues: CASRTGTGKNSDYT. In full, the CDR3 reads CASRTGTGKNSDYTF.

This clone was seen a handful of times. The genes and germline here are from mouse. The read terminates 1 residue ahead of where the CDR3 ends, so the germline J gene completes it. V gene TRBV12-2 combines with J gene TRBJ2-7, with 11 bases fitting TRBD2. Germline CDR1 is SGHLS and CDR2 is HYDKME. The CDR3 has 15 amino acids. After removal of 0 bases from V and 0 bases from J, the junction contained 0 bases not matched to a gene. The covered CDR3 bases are TGTGCCAGCTCTCTCGACTGGGGGGGCTCCTATGAACAGTAC. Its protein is CASSLDWGGSYEQY. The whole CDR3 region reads CASSLDWGGSYEQYF.

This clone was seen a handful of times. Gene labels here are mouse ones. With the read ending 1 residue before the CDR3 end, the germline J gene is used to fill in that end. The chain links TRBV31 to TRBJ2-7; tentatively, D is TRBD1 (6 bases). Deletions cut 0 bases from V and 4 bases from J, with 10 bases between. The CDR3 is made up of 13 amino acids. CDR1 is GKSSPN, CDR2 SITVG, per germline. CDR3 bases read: TGTGCCTGGAGTCTAACAGGGAGTTATGAACAGTAC. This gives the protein CAWSLTGSYEQY. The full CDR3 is CAWSLTGSYEQYF.

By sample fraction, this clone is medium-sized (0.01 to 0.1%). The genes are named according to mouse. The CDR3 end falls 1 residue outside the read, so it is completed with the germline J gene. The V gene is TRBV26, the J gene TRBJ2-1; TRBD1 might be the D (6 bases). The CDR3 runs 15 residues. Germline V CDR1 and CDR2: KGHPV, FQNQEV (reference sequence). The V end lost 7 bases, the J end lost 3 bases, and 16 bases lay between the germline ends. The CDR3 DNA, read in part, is TGTGCCAGCATCTTCAGGGGTCGGGGCTATGCTGAGCAGTTC. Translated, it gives CASIFRGRGYAEQF. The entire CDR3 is CASIFRGRGYAEQFF. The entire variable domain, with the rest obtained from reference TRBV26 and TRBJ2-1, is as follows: NSKVIQTPRYLVKGQGQKAKMRCIPEKGHPVVFWYQQNKNNEFKFLINFQNQEVLQQIDMTEKRFSAECPSNSPCSLEIQSSEAGDSALYLCASIFRGRGYAEQFFGPGTRLTVL.

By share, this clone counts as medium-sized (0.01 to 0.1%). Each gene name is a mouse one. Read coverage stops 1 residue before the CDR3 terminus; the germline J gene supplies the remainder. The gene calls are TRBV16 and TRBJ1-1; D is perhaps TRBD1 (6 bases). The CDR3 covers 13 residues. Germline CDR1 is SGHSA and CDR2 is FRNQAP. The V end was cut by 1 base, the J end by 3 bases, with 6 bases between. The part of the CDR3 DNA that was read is TGTGCAAGCAGCTTAGGGACAGACACAGAAGTCTTC. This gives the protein CASSLGTDTEVF. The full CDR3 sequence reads CASSLGTDTEVFF.

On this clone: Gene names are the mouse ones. CDR3 DNA, as far as it was read: TGCACCTGCAGTGCAGAAAGGGTTAACTATGCTGAGCAGTTC. Its protein product is CTCSAERVNYAEQF. The whole CDR3 sequence reads CTCSAERVNYAEQFF. The V call is TRBV1, the J call TRBJ2-1; D gene ambiguous. The read comes to an end 1 residue before the CDR3 does, leaving the germline J gene to fill in the end. Trimming took 0 bases from V and 0 from J, leaving 6 bases between them. The CDR3 contains 15 residues. The germline CDR1 and CDR2 sequences are NSQYPW and LRSPGD (reference sequence).